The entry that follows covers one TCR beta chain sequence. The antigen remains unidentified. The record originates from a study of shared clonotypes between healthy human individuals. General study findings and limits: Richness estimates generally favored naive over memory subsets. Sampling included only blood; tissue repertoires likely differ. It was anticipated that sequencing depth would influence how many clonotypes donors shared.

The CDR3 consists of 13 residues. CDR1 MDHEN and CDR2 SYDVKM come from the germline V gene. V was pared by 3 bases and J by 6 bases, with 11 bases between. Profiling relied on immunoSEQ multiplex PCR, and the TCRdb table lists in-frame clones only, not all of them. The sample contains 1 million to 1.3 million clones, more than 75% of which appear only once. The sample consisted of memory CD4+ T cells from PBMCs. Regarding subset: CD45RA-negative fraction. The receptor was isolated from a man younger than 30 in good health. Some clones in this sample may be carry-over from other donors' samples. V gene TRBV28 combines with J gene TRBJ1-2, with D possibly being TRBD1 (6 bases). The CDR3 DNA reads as TGTGCCAGCAGTTTGCCTCACAGGGATGGCTACACCTTC. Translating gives CASSLPHRDGYTF.